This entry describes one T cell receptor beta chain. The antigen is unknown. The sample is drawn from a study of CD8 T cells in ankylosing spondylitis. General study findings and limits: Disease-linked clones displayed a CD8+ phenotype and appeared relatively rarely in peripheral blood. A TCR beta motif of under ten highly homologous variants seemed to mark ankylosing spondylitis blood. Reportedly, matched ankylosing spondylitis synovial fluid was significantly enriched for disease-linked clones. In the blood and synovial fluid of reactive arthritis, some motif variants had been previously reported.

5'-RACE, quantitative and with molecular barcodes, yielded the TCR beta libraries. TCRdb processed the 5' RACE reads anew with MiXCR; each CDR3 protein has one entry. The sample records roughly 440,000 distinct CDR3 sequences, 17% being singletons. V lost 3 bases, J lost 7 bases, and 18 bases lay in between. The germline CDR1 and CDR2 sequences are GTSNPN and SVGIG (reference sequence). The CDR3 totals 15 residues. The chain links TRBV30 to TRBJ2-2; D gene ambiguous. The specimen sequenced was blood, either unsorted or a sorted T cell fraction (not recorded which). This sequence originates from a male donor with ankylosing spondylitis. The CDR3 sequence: CAWRIRPTTHGELFF. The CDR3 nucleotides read TGTGCCTGGAGGATAAGGCCGACGACACACGGGGAGCTGTTTTTT.